These 16 T cell receptor beta chains share one sample of origin, sequenced in a study of Tregs in tolerant kidney transplant recipients. TCRdb's table, derived via immunoSEQ multiplex PCR, lists solely in-frame clones and lacks some. The sample lists about 22,000 clones; more than 65% were seen once. Related graft donors supplied nonmyeloablative bone marrow transplants, and mixed chimerism was transient. This sample comprised CD8+ T cells from blood (PBMCs), obtained 6 months after the transplant. Every receptor here comes from a human patient who received a combined kidney and bone marrow transplant. Some T cells may be transferred from the graft donor.

The genes are TRBV4-2 and TRBJ2-1; 7 bases are shared with TRBD2. Trimming removed 5 bases from V and 2 bases from J; junction bases left unmatched: 6. The CDR3 totals 15 residues. Germline CDR1 and CDR2: LGHNA and YNFKEQ. This CDR3 is CASSEGLAAYNEQFF. The CDR3 DNA reads as TGTGCCAGCAGCGAAGGCCTAGCGGCCTACAATGAGCAGTTCTTC.

Details on this clone: This CDR3 is also generated by other DNA sequences in the sample. V gene TRBV4-1 combines with J gene TRBJ2-7; 8 nucleotides line up with TRBD1. CDR3 size: 15 residues. Trimming took 1 base from V and 4 from J; bases not matched to a gene: 6. Per the germline V gene, CDR1 is MGHRA and CDR2 is YSYEKL. As DNA, the CDR3 is TGCGCCAGCAGCCAAGCCTGGGACAGGAGATACGAGCAGTACTTC. It is translated as CASSQAWDRRYEQYF.

CDR3 protein: CASSKGANIQETQYF. The CDR3 DNA follows: TGTGCCAGCAGCAAAGGTGCAAACATCCAAGAGACCCAGTACTTC. The chain joins TRBV21-1 to TRBJ2-5; the table calls TRBD1, which could not be checked here. TRBV21-1 is an annotated pseudogene. The CDR3 runs to 15 residues.

A word on this clone: Different DNA sequences within this sample yield the same CDR3. V usage is TRBV4-2 and J usage is TRBJ1-5; possible D gene TRBD1, 5 bases. There are 16 residues in the CDR3. From germline, CDR1 is LGHNA and CDR2 YNFKEQ. V was cut by 0 bases and J by 1 base, with 10 bases left in between. The CDR3 bases are TGTGCCAGCAGCCAAGATAGGGCAGGGAGCAATCAGCCCCAGCATTTT. It is translated as CASSQDRAGSNQPQHF.

The chain couples TRBV4-1 to TRBJ2-7; 9 nucleotides line up with TRBD1. V lost 4 bases, J lost 3 bases, and 4 bases stayed unmatched. Per germline, CDR1 MGHRA and CDR2 YSYEKL. CDR3 length: 14 residues. Here the CDR3 reads CASSLRDRDYEQYF. The CDR3 nucleotides are TGCGCCAGCAGCCTGCGGGACAGGGACTACGAGCAGTACTTC.

V and J are TRBV7-9 and TRBJ1-4; D remains ambiguous. The V end was cut by 0 bases, the J end by 5 bases, with 13 bases between. CDR1 and CDR2 from the germline V gene are SEHNR and FQNEAQ (reference sequence). The CDR3 consists of 16 residues. The CDR3 spells CASSLAPETENEKLFF. CDR3 nucleotide sequence: TGTGCCAGCAGCTTAGCGCCTGAAACAGAGAATGAAAAACTGTTTTTT.

The CDR3 protein is CARPGVAGEGLFF. The DNA for the CDR3 is TGTGCCCGCCCGGGGGTAGCGGGAGAGGGGCTGTTTTTT. The chain joins TRBV30 to TRBJ2-2; 9 bases map to TRBD2. Germline CDR1 and CDR2: GTSNPN and SVGIG (reference sequence). The CDR3 has 13 amino acids. Unmatched junction bases numbered 14, after V lost 8 bases and J lost 13 bases.

V gene TRBV29-1 combines with J gene TRBJ2-7; 9 bases agree with TRBD1. CDR1 is SQVTM and CDR2 is ANQGSEA in the germline V gene. CDR3 length: 13 residues. Trimming at V came to 8 bases and at J to 3 bases, leaving 8 bases not matched to a gene. The CDR3 DNA is TGCAGCTTCCGGGACAGGGAACACTACGAGCAGTACTTC. This gives the protein CSFRDREHYEQYF.

In this sample, this clone turned up once. In the same sample, other DNA sequences code for this CDR3. The chain links TRBV29-1 to TRBJ2-6, with 8 bases identical to TRBD2. The CDR3 loop spans 16 amino acids. Germline loops: CDR1 SQVTM, CDR2 ANQGSEA. J gave up 1 base and V 2 bases, and 4 bases lay outside the gene matches. CDR3 in DNA: TGCAGCGTTGAACGGGAGGGACCTTCTGGGGCCAACGTCCTGACTTTC. This encodes CSVEREGPSGANVLTF.

The rearrangement uses TRBV6-5 and TRBJ2-7; D unclear. In germline, CDR1 is MNHEY, CDR2 SVGAGI. Trimming took 4 bases from V and 2 from J, leaving 9 bases between them. The CDR3 extends over 13 amino acids. This chain's CDR3 is CASSSGLTYEQYF. CDR3 nucleotides: TGTGCCAGCAGTTCAGGTTTAACCTACGAGCAGTACTTC.

This clone was picked up many times. The V call is TRBV11-2, the J call TRBJ2-2; D is possibly TRBD1 (5 bases). V lost 5 bases, J lost 5 bases, and 12 bases lay in between. Per germline, CDR1 SGHAT and CDR2 FQNNGV. The CDR3 spans 14 residues. The CDR3 nucleotides read TGTGCCAGCAGCCCAATAGGGGTTACCGGGGAGCTGTTTTTT. Amino acids: CASSPIGVTGELFF. Complete variable domain (other parts from reference TRBV11-2 and TRBJ2-2): EAGVAQSPRYKIIEKRQSVAFWCNPISGHATLYWYQQILGQGPKLLIQFQNNGVVDDSQLPKDRFSAERLKGVDSTLKIQPAKLEDSAVYLCASSPIGVTGELFFGEGSRLTVL.

The chain joins TRBV2 to TRBJ2-3; 10 positions agree with TRBD2. Germline CDR1 reads SNHLY; CDR2 reads FYNNEI. The junction had 12 bases not matched to a gene; V was cut back by 2 bases and J by 7 bases. CDR3 length: 17 residues. This CDR3 is CASSETRASGSANTQYF. DNA of the CDR3: TGTGCCAGCAGTGAAACCCGGGCTAGCGGGAGTGCTAATACGCAGTATTTT.

The chain couples TRBV13 to TRBJ2-7, with D possibly being TRBD1 (6 bases). The CDR3 covers 14 residues. Per germline, CDR1 PRHDT and CDR2 FYEKMQ (reference sequence). Trimming shortened V by 4 bases and J by 4 bases, and 14 bases separated the two germline ends. CDR3 DNA sequence: TGTGCCAGCAGCTCGTCGACAGGCCGGTACGAGCAGTACTTC. Encoded protein: CASSSSTGRYEQYF.

J is TRBJ1-1 and V is TRBV25-1; possible D gene TRBD1, 6 bases. V lost 0 bases, J lost 3 bases, and 14 bases lay in between. CDR1 is MGHDK, CDR2 SYGVNS, per germline. The CDR3 sequence is 16 residues long. CDR3 nucleotide sequence: TGTGCCAGCAGTGAATATACAGGGAAACCGGACACTGAAGCTTTCTTT. Its translation: CASSEYTGKPDTEAFF.

The V call is TRBV7-2, the J call TRBJ2-1; TRBD2 aligns across 10 bases. The CDR3 spans 16 residues. Unmatched junction bases numbered 6, after V lost 3 bases and J lost 4 bases. The germline V gene has CDR1 SGHTA and CDR2 FQGNSA. CDR3 protein: CASSFASGGVYNEQFF. In DNA, the CDR3 is TGTGCCAGCAGCTTTGCGAGCGGGGGGGTATACAATGAGCAGTTCTTC.

This sequence joins TRBV27 and TRBJ2-5; D is perhaps TRBD1 (5 bases). Germline CDR1 and CDR2: MNHEY and SMNVEV (reference sequence). V lost 3 bases, J lost 0 bases, and 8 bases lay in between. The CDR3 length is 14 residues. The CDR3 here is CASSFRQNQETQYF. CDR3 nucleotides: TGTGCCAGCAGTTTTCGACAGAACCAAGAGACCCAGTACTTC.